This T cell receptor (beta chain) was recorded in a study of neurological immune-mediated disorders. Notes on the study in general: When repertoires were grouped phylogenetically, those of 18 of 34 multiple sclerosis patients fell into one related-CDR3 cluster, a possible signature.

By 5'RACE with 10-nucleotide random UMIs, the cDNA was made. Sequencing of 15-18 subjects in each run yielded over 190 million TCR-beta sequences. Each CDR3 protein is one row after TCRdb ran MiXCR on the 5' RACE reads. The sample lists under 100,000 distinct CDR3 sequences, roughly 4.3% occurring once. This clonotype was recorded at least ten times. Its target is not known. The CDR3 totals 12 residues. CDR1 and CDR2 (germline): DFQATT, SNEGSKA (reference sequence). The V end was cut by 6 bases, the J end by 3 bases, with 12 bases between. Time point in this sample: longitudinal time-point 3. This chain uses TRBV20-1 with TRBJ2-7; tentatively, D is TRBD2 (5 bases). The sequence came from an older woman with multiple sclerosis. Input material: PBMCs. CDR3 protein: CSAPGLGYEQYF. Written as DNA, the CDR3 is TGCAGTGCCCCCGGACTTGGCTACGAGCAGTACTTC.